These 3 T cell receptor beta chains share one sample of origin, sequenced in a study of blood T cells in healthy people across ages (dated by TCRdb to between 2015 and 2016). The library was generated by 5' RACE. The instrument was an Illumina HiSeq 2500. The second PCR ran for about 6 to 11 cycles and used a J-beta primer mix along with a sample-barcoded 5' primer. The raw public data were reprocessed by TCRdb itself: fastp quality trimming at Q25, MiXCR clonotype calling, in-frame beta chains only. Records with the same CDR3 protein are collapsed into one entry carrying the most frequent genes and DNA. This sample is represented by over 1.5 million distinct CDR3 sequences; 49% of them were singletons. The top ten clonotypes cover over 2% of the sample. Sequenced material: blood. Receptors were obtained from a woman between 40 and 50 years old in good health.

This clonotype turned up a few times. V gene TRBV5-1 combines with J gene TRBJ2-3; perhaps D is TRBD1 or TRBD2 (5 bases each). The V gene's germline CDR1 is SGHRS and CDR2 YFSETQ. This CDR3 is 16 amino acids long. The ends were cut back, 4 bases at V and 3 bases at J, with 18 bases in the middle. CDR3 DNA sequence: TGCGCCAGCAGCAAGTACCGGGACGGTAGAACAGATACGCAGTATTTT. Translating gives CASSKYRDGRTDTQYF.

The chain has TRBV7-8 and TRBJ2-1; D is unclear. V shed 4 bases and J shed 4 bases, with 5 bases lying between them. Per the germline V gene, CDR1 is SGHVS and CDR2 is FQNEAQ. This CDR3 has 12 amino acids. The CDR3 spells CASSSHYNEQFF. The CDR3 coding sequence is TGTGCCAGCAGCTCCCATTACAATGAGCAGTTCTTC. Using reference TRBV7-8 and TRBJ2-1 for the parts outside the CDR3, the full variable domain is GAGVSQSPRYKVAKRGQDVALRCDPISGHVSLFWYQQALGQGPEFLTYFQNEAQLDKSGLPSDRFFAERPEGSVSTLKIQRTQQEDSAVYLCASSSHYNEQFFGPGTRLTVL.

The CDR3 sequence is CASSYTPSPAGANVLTF. The DNA for the CDR3 is TGTGCCAGCAGTTACACCCCGTCACCCGCTGGGGCCAACGTCCTGACTTTC. This chain joins TRBV6-5 and TRBJ2-6; D is ambiguous. This CDR3 has 17 amino acids. The germline CDR1 and CDR2 sequences are MNHEY and SVGAGI. V lost 2 bases and J lost 2, with 13 bases in between.